A single sample is the source of the 18 T cell receptor beta chains below, sequenced in a study of cytomegalovirus exposure and HLA in healthy donors. Both 60 Vbeta primers and 13 Jbeta primers went into the PCR. Clones were sequenced by immunoSEQ multiplex PCR, and TCRdb holds only the in-frame ones, with some missing. This sample carries 150,000 or so clones, around 72% of them seen once, and the ten largest clones take 4.3%. Input material: PBMCs. The receptors were gathered from a man aged 18 to 35 in good health and CMV-seropositive.

The chain carries TRBV6-5 and TRBJ1-6; 8 nucleotides line up with TRBD1. V gave up 6 bases and J gave up 6 bases; unmatched junction bases: 7. Germline CDR1 MNHEY, CDR2 SVGAGI. The CDR3 spans 15 residues. The CDR3 nucleotides are TGTGCCAGCAGAGAGAGCAGGGGGCTTAATTCACCCCTCCACTTT. As protein: CASRESRGLNSPLHF.

This clone has just one count. This rearrangement joins TRBV9 to TRBJ2-3, with 8 bases identical to TRBD2. V lost 0 bases and J lost 0; bases outside the gene matches: 6. The germline CDR1 and CDR2 sequences are SGDLS and YYNGEE. This CDR3 has 17 amino acids. The CDR3 DNA reads as TGTGCCAGCAGCGTAGGCGGCGCGGGGGGCAGCACAGATACGCAGTATTTT. This sequence encodes CASSVGGAGGSTDTQYF.

The gene calls are TRBV28 and TRBJ2-7, with TRBD1 identical over 7 bases. The junction had 13 bases not matched to a gene; V was cut back by 6 bases and J by 5 bases. Germline V CDR1 and CDR2: MDHEN, SYDVKM. The CDR3 contains 15 residues. CDR3 coding DNA: TGTGCCAGCAGCCTGGGACAGTCAAAAGGGGACGAGCAGTACTTC. As protein: CASSLGQSKGDEQYF.

In DNA, the CDR3 is TGCGCCAGCAGCCAAGATCCCCCCGACTATGAGGGGGTGGAGACCCAGTACTTC. Its protein product is CASSQDPPDYEGVETQYF. J is TRBJ2-5 and V is TRBV4-1; a weak D match, TRBD1 (6 bases). V lost 0 bases to trimming and J lost 5 bases, with 22 bases between them. This CDR3 is built from 18 residues. From germline, CDR1 is MGHRA and CDR2 YSYEKL.

This clone was counted only a few times. V is TRBV4-2 and J is TRBJ2-4; D is perhaps TRBD1 (6 bases). This CDR3 has 16 amino acids. With 2 bases removed from V and 1 base from J, the gap between germline ends came to 12 bases. CDR1 and CDR2 from the germline V gene are LGHNA and YNFKEQ. CDR3 coding DNA: TGTGCCAGCAGCCAATACAGGGACATCGCCAAAAACATTCAGTACTTC. Residues: CASSQYRDIAKNIQYF.

The V call is TRBV6-4, the J call TRBJ1-2; weak D call: TRBD1 (6 bases). Germline CDR1 MRHNA, CDR2 SNTAGT. Trimming removed 3 bases from V and 2 bases from J, with 13 bases in between. The CDR3 spans 15 residues. CDR3 in DNA: TGTGCCAGCAGTGAAGGAGGACAGCGGAACTATGGCTACACCTTC. Its protein product is CASSEGGQRNYGYTF.

V is TRBV4-3 and J is TRBJ2-1; 7 bases fit TRBD2. The CDR3 has 19 amino acids. Germline-derived CDR1 and CDR2 are LGHNA and YSLEER. V shed 3 bases and J 0 bases; nucleotides not matched to a gene: 14. The CDR3 DNA reads TGCGCCAGCAGCCATGGCCTAGCGGCGAACTGGGGCTCCTACAATGAGCAGTTCTTC. This gives the protein CASSHGLAANWGSYNEQFF.

The V gene is TRBV5-1, the J gene TRBJ2-7, with 8 bases fitting TRBD1. Germline-derived CDR1 and CDR2 are SGHRS and YFSETQ. V gave up 4 bases and J gave up 3 bases; unmatched junction bases: 6. The CDR3 covers 14 residues. CDR3 sequence: CASSRDRTYYEQYF. The CDR3 nucleotides read TGCGCCAGCAGCAGGGACAGGACTTACTACGAGCAGTACTTC.

This sequence joins TRBV7-9 and TRBJ2-5; 11 bases are a match to TRBD2. The V gene's germline CDR1 is SEHNR and CDR2 FQNEAQ (reference sequence). This CDR3 comprises 16 residues. V was pared by 2 bases and J by 4 bases, with 6 bases of the junction left unmatched. Here the CDR3 reads CASSLIAGGPGETQYF. CDR3 in DNA: TGTGCCAGCAGCTTAATAGCGGGAGGGCCGGGAGAGACCCAGTACTTC.

The chain joins TRBV19 to TRBJ2-4; tentatively, D is TRBD1 (6 bases). CDR1 and CDR2 from the germline V gene are LNHDA and SQIVND (reference sequence). This CDR3 has 18 residues. The V end lost 2 bases, the J end lost 7 bases, and 24 bases lay between the germline ends. This CDR3 is CASSILRLKQGLGNIQYF. Here the CDR3 DNA reads TGTGCCAGTAGTATACTCCGCCTAAAACAGGGTTTAGGGAACATTCAGTACTTC.

This chain joins TRBV28 and TRBJ2-7; 7 bases map to TRBD1. Germline CDR1 and CDR2: MDHEN and SYDVKM. The junction had 4 bases not matched to a gene; V was cut back by 3 bases and J by 5 bases. The CDR3 is made up of 13 amino acids. This CDR3 reads CASSLGQGDEQYF. CDR3 in DNA: TGTGCCAGCAGTTTGGGGCAGGGGGACGAGCAGTACTTC.

The rearrangement uses TRBV7-2 and TRBJ1-1; weak D call: TRBD1 (5 bases). Germline lookup yields CDR1 SGHTA and CDR2 FQGNSA. This CDR3 has 14 amino acids. Trimming took 1 base from V and 7 from J, leaving 13 bases between them. The CDR3 nucleotides are TGTGCCAGCAGCTTAGTAGGGCAGGGTCTTGAAGCTTTCTTT. Translated, it gives CASSLVGQGLEAFF.

The V gene is TRBV19, the J gene TRBJ2-1; tentative D call: TRBD2 (6 bases). Germline values: CDR1 LNHDA, CDR2 SQIVND (reference sequence). This CDR3 spans 16 amino acids. Trimming removed 4 bases from V and 8 bases from J, with 21 bases in between. CDR3 nucleotides: TGTGCCAGTAGTACGTACGGCCTAACGGGGGTCGATGAGCAGTTCTTC. This codes for CASSTYGLTGVDEQFF.

V is TRBV28 and J is TRBJ1-2; TRBD1 might be the D (5 bases). Germline V lookup: CDR1 MDHEN, CDR2 SYDVKM. The ends were cut back, 2 bases at V and 5 bases at J, with 12 bases in the middle. The CDR3 runs to 14 residues. The CDR3 sequence is CASSLLRGVYGYTF. DNA for the CDR3: TGTGCCAGCAGTTTACTCCGGGGGGTTTATGGCTACACCTTC.

This clone was observed a handful of times. The chain's CDR3 is CSVDVLGVREQYF. The CDR3, as DNA: TGCAGCGTTGACGTATTGGGAGTACGCGAGCAGTACTTC. The chain carries TRBV29-1 and TRBJ2-7; D is perhaps TRBD2 (5 bases). The CDR3 has 13 amino acids. Trimming left V 3 bases short and J 6 bases short, with 15 bases between. The V gene's germline CDR1 is SQVTM and CDR2 ANQGSEA.

This clone occurred a few times. J is TRBJ2-3 and V is TRBV20-1; D unclear. The V end lost 5 bases, the J end lost 2 bases, and 5 bases lay between the germline ends. The CDR3 loop spans 11 amino acids. The germline gives CDR1 DFQATT, CDR2 SNEGSKA (reference sequence). The CDR3 DNA reads as TGCAGTGCTCTTATCACAGATACGCAGTATTTT. This codes for CSALITDTQYF.

V and J are TRBV28 and TRBJ1-3; D not resolved. Germline V gives CDR1 MDHEN, CDR2 SYDVKM. V shed 1 base and J shed 3 bases, with 10 bases lying between them. There are 15 residues in the CDR3. CDR3 DNA: TGTGCCAGCAGTTTATTAATGGGGAGTGGAAACACCATATATTTT. This sequence encodes CASSLLMGSGNTIYF. The whole variable domain, filled in from reference TRBV28 and TRBJ1-3, reads DVKVTQSSRYLVKRTGEKVFLECVQDMDHENMFWYRQDPGLGLRLIYFSYDVKMKEKGDIPEGYSVSREKKERFSLILESASTNQTSMYLCASSLLMGSGNTIYFGEGSWLTVV.

In its sample, this clone was seen once. The V call is TRBV6-5, the J call TRBJ2-1; D is ambiguous. V was trimmed by 6 bases and J by 5 bases, leaving 14 bases between them. CDR3 length equals 14 residues. Per germline, CDR1 MNHEY and CDR2 SVGAGI. This CDR3 reads CASRSSLTHNEQFF. In DNA form, the CDR3 reads TGTGCCAGCAGGAGTAGCCTCACCCACAATGAGCAGTTCTTC.